The 8 T cell receptor beta chains listed next were all sequenced from one sample in a study of molecular identifiers for immune sequencing clone quantification. TCRdb reprocessed the PCR reads with MiXCR, giving one entry per CDR3 protein. The table includes 55,000 to 75,000 distinct CDR3 sequences, about 18% detected once. Specimen: naive CD8+ T cells from blood, with Jurkat cell RNA spiked in. Subset in this sample: FACS-sorted CD8+CD4-CCR7+CD45RA+ naive T cells. Receptor source: a human donor in good health. Some libraries in this study had Jurkat cell RNA spiked in.

With respect to this clonotype: A much larger clone lies a single base off, so this may be a read error. CDR3 DNA sequence: TGTGCCAGCGGTTTACAAGCAGGGACGAGCTCCTACGAGCAGTACTTC. Translation: CASGLQAGTSSYEQYF. The chain uses TRBV27 and TRBJ2-7; either TRBD1 or TRBD2 may fit D (5 bases each). CDR3 size: 16 residues. Germline assignment: CDR1 MNHEY and CDR2 SMNVEV (reference sequence).

A word on this clonotype: One base away lies a much larger clone, so this may be a sequencing read error. The V call is TRBV19, the J call TRBJ1-5; D unresolved. Germline CDR1 LNHDA, CDR2 SQIVND (reference sequence). The CDR3 spans 14 residues. The V gene lost 2 bases and the J gene lost 7 bases, with 12 bases spanning the gap. CDR3 residues: CASSIFPGRQPQHF. In nucleotides, the CDR3 is TGTGCCAGTAGTATATTCCCTGGCCGCCAGCCCCAGCATTTT.

This clonotype was counted between two and nine times. The genes are TRBV5-6 and TRBJ1-1; D might be TRBD1 (5 bases). V lost 4 bases and J lost 3, with 10 bases in between. Germline loops: CDR1 SGHDT, CDR2 YYEEEE. The CDR3 runs to 13 residues. CDR3: CASSPRGDTEAFF. The DNA of the CDR3 is TGTGCCAGCAGCCCCCGGGGGGACACTGAAGCTTTCTTT.

In this sample, this clonotype turned up many times. The chain links TRBV4-3 to TRBJ2-3, with 7 bases matching TRBD2. CDR1 LGHNA and CDR2 YSLEER come from the germline V gene. The junction had 8 bases not matched to a gene; V was cut back by 0 bases and J by 8 bases. The CDR3 is 15 residues long. The CDR3 protein is CASSQDRGRASTQYF. The DNA for the CDR3 is TGCGCCAGCAGCCAAGATCGAGGGAGGGCCTCTACGCAGTATTTT.

This clonotype was counted many times. The chain links TRBV3-1 to TRBJ2-3; 11 positions agree with TRBD2. The V gene's germline CDR1 is LGHDT and CDR2 YNNKEL (reference sequence). The CDR3 has 15 residues. J lost 5 bases, V lost 4 bases, and 5 bases had no gene match. Here the CDR3 DNA reads TGTGCCAGCAGCCCCTGGACTAGCGGGTTAGATACGCAGTATTTT. This sequence encodes CASSPWTSGLDTQYF.

This clonotype was found a few times. This chain uses TRBV12-3 or TRBV12-4 with TRBJ2-5; D possibly corresponds to TRBD2 (6 bases). This CDR3 has 13 residues. The ends were cut back, 7 bases at V and 3 bases at J, with 12 bases in the middle. The CDR3 DNA is TGTGCCAGCACCTGGTCGGGAGAAGAGACCCAGTACTTC. It encodes CASTWSGEETQYF.

This clonotype was observed many times. DNA of the CDR3: TGCGCCAGCAGCTTGGCCGTAGAGAACACTGAAGCTTTCTTT. It encodes CASSLAVENTEAFF. The chain joins TRBV5-1 to TRBJ1-1; no definite D call. Deletions cut 0 bases from V and 1 base from J, with 7 bases between. Germline CDR1 and CDR2: SGHRS and YFSETQ. The CDR3 sequence is 14 residues long.

Turning to this clonotype: A much larger clone lies a single base off, so this may be a read error. The V call is TRBV27, the J call TRBJ2-3; D perhaps matches TRBD2 (6 bases). Germline CDR1 reads MNHEY; CDR2 reads SMNVEV (reference sequence). The CDR3 runs 16 residues. V lost 5 bases and J lost 4, with 19 bases in between. CDR3 residues: CASSEVLGLGADTQYF. CDR3 in DNA: TGTGCCAGCAGTGAAGTGTTGGGACTTGGCGCAGATACGCAGTATTTT.